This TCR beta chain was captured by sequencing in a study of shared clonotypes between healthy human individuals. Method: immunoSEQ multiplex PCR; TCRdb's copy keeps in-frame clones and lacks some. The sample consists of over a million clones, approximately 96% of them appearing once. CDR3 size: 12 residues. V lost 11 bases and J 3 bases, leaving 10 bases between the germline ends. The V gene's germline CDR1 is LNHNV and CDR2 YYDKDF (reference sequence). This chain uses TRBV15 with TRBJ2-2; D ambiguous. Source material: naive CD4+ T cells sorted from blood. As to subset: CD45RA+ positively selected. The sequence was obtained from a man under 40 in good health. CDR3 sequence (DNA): TGTGCCGTAGGGTCGGACACCGGGGAGCTGTTTTTT. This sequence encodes CAVGSDTGELFF.